This T cell receptor beta chain was identified during a study of blood T cell repertoires in COVID-19. On the study more broadly: In each case, the material was cDNA or gDNA derived from T cells, B-cell-depleted T cells, or PBMCs.

Sequenced by immunoSEQ multiplex PCR; TCRdb stores in-frame clones only, minus some. The sample has some 180,000 clones, 75% to 85% seen once. The trim removed 2 bases at V and 2 bases at J, leaving 4 bases unmatched. Germline CDR1 reads SGHRS; CDR2 reads YFSETQ. The CDR3 is 14 amino acids. The chain joins TRBV5-1 to TRBJ2-7, with 7 bases identical to TRBD1. Sequencing used peripheral blood. This clonotype originated in a woman between 35 and 50 years old with COVID-19, enrolled during active disease. CDR3 DNA: TGCGCCAGCAGCTTCGGACAGGAAGCCTACGAGCAGTACTTC. Translating gives CASSFGQEAYEQYF.